This TCR beta chain was sequenced for a study of cytomegalovirus exposure and HLA in healthy donors. Study outcomes and limitations: Relative to the approximately 680-donor mean, N-insertions were reportedly fewer in an Asian-associated ancestry cluster in a later analysis.

The CDR3 is 14 amino acids. Per germline, CDR1 SEHNR and CDR2 FQNEAQ (reference sequence). Trimming removed 5 bases from V and 7 bases from J, with 18 bases in between. Points on this clone: Antigen: not known.

The PCR had 60 Vbeta and 13 Jbeta primers. Clones were read by immunoSEQ multiplex PCR, and TCRdb kept only the in-frame ones, dropping some. The table records about 160,000 clones, 70% to 80% of them present only once. This TCR derives from a man between 18 and 29 years old in good health and CMV-seropositive. Sequencing was carried out using PBMCs. The rearrangement joins TRBV7-9 to TRBJ2-7; perhaps TRBD2 as D (7 bases). The CDR3 protein is CASSTRGRGGEQYF. In DNA form, the CDR3 reads TGTGCCAGCAGCACGAGGGGCAGGGGAGGGGAGCAGTACTTC.